This passage covers 9 T cell receptor beta chains from one sample sequenced in a study of low-dose radiotherapy and immunotherapy resistance in tumors. Time point: before trial treatment. Both TCRalpha and TCRbeta chains were reverse transcribed with V-gene-specific primers. TCR amplification used 20 PCR cycles, a constant-region primer and a V-primer adapter. From the reads, TCRdb called clonotypes with MiXCR, one entry per CDR3 protein. Of some 88,000 distinct CDR3 sequences detected, more than 8% appear once; the ten largest clones hold roughly 1%. The starting material was PBMCs, obtained before treatment. These receptors all come from a male donor with prostate cancer.

The sample holds a few counts of this clonotype. The chain carries TRBV7-2 and TRBJ2-1, with D possibly called TRBD1 or TRBD2 (5 bases each). With 0 bases removed from V and 6 bases from J, the gap between germline ends came to 9 bases. The CDR3 runs 14 residues. Germline assignment: CDR1 SGHTA and CDR2 FQGNSA. The CDR3 coding sequence is TGTGCCAGCAGCTTAGCCGGGACCATCAATGAGCAGTTCTTC. This gives the protein CASSLAGTINEQFF.

This clonotype appeared many times. The rearrangement uses TRBV12-3 or TRBV12-4 and TRBJ2-7, with 8 bases lining up with TRBD1. V shed 6 bases, J shed 8 bases, and the junction held 12 bases outside the gene matches. This CDR3 is built from 14 residues. Here the CDR3 DNA reads TGTGCCAGCAGCTCGAGGGGGACAGGCGTCAAGCAGTACTTC. This codes for CASSSRGTGVKQYF.

This clonotype was seen many times. This rearrangement joins TRBV7-9 to TRBJ1-2, with D maybe TRBD1 (5 bases). The CDR3 has 12 residues. The germline gives CDR1 SEHNR, CDR2 FQNEAQ (reference sequence). Trimming removed 2 bases from V and 6 bases from J, with 7 bases in between. The CDR3 region has the DNA TGTGCCAGCAGCTTAAAGACAGATGGCTACACCTTC. Protein: CASSLKTDGYTF. Filled out from reference TRBV7-9 and TRBJ1-2, the complete variable domain reads DTGVSQNPRHKITKRGQNVTFRCDPISEHNRLYWYRQTLGQGPEFLTYFQNEAQLEKSRLLSDRFSAERPKGSFSTLEIQRTEQGDSAMYLCASSLKTDGYTFGSGTRLTVV.

This clonotype showed up just once. The CDR3 DNA is TGTGCCAGAGGGGCCGGGGAGCTGTTTTTT. The encoded protein is CARGAGELFF. V gene TRBV19 combines with J gene TRBJ2-2, with D tentatively TRBD1 (5 bases). CDR3 length: 10 amino acids. Germline V gives CDR1 LNHDA, CDR2 SQIVND (reference sequence). V was cut by 9 bases and J by 6 bases, with 5 bases left in between.

The chain couples TRBV9 to TRBJ2-7; TRBD2 aligns across 9 bases. Unmatched junction bases numbered 1, after V lost 0 bases and J lost 3 bases. The CDR3 is 14 residues long. Germline lookup yields CDR1 SGDLS and CDR2 YYNGEE. The CDR3 region has the DNA TGTGCCAGCAGCGTAGCACTAGCGGGCTACGAGCAGTACTTC. Amino acids: CASSVALAGYEQYF. Using reference TRBV9 and TRBJ2-7 for the parts outside the CDR3, the full variable domain is DSGVTQTPKHLITATGQRVTLRCSPRSGDLSVYWYQQSLDQGLQFLIQYYNGEERAKGNILERFSAQQFPDLHSELNLSSLELGDSALYFCASSVALAGYEQYFGPGTRLTVT.

The gene calls are TRBV7-9 and TRBJ2-1, with a weak D call TRBD2 (5 bases). The CDR3 spans 12 residues. From germline, CDR1 is SEHNR and CDR2 FQNEAQ (reference sequence). V shed 3 bases and J shed 13 bases, with 13 bases lying between them. This CDR3 reads CASSFYRGQQFF. The CDR3 DNA follows: TGTGCCAGCAGCTTCTACCGGGGTCAACAGTTCTTC.

This clonotype showed up many times. V is TRBV5-1 and J is TRBJ2-3; 10 bases line up with TRBD2. The CDR3 has 17 residues. V shed 0 bases, J shed 3 bases, and the junction held 7 bases outside the gene matches. Germline V CDR1 and CDR2: SGHRS, YFSETQ. For the CDR3, the DNA is TGCGCCAGCAGCTTGGAGGGGACTAGCGTGAGAACAGATACGCAGTATTTT. Translated, it gives CASSLEGTSVRTDTQYF.

This clonotype came up many times. The rearrangement links TRBV10-3 to TRBJ2-7; 13 bases fit TRBD2. CDR3 length: 16 residues. CDR1 is ENHRY and CDR2 is SYGVKD in the germline V gene. With V trimmed by 4 bases and J by 6 bases, 9 bases remained unmatched. The CDR3 loop is CAISVGTSGNTGEQYF. In DNA form, the CDR3 reads TGTGCCATCAGTGTGGGGACTAGCGGGAACACTGGCGAGCAGTACTTC.

This clonotype has a count of ten or more. This chain connects TRBV5-1 to TRBJ2-2, with TRBD2 matching 7 bases. This CDR3 is built from 15 residues. In germline, CDR1 is SGHRS, CDR2 YFSETQ. With 4 bases clipped from V and 3 bases from J, the junction kept 6 bases outside the gene matches. CDR3 in amino acids: CASSRAGPDTGELFF. The DNA of the CDR3 is TGCGCCAGCAGCCGAGCGGGGCCGGACACCGGGGAGCTGTTTTTT.